Reported below is one TCR beta chain. Its antigen is unidentified. Whole-study results and caveats: Tumor memory CD4+ T cell TCR gene usage was found to cluster with blood and lymph node memory CD4+ cells and with lymph node naive CD4+ cells. Whole repertoires were not studied in the larger cohort, only one V-J beta rearrangement.

TCRdb itself ran the 5' RACE reads through MiXCR, one entry per CDR3 protein. The sample carries 62,000 or so distinct CDR3 sequences, about 25% recorded once. Treg sorting used a CD4+CD25+CD127-/low gate. The CDR3 is made up of 14 amino acids. The germline V gene has CDR1 MNHEY and CDR2 SVGEGT. The V end lost 9 bases, the J end lost 1 base, and 15 bases lay between the germline ends. This TCR came from a female donor with breast cancer. The sequencing input was tumor-infiltrating Tregs sorted from the breast tumor. The chain is built from TRBV6-2 or TRBV6-3 and TRBJ2-5, with a weak D call TRBD1 (6 bases). The CDR3 region is CARYDRRSQETQYF. The CDR3 bases are TGTGCCAGGTACGACAGGAGATCCCAAGAGACCCAGTACTTC.